These T cell receptor beta chains were read from a single sample in a study of blood T cell repertoires in COVID-19. Profiled with immunoSEQ multiplex PCR; TCRdb holds only in-frame clones, not every one. Of roughly 100,000 clones listed, around nine tenths are singletons. The sequencing input was peripheral blood. These receptors came from a woman between 50 and 59 years old in a cohort sampled during active COVID-19. Each CDR3 is given with its conserved first and last residue. The order of the fields is V gene, J gene, clone size, CDR3 protein. Clone size is stated in some rows and not others, as once, few, many or a class when expanded.

>TRBV5-1|TRBJ1-2|NA
CASSLEGTPGNYGYTF
>TRBV4-1|TRBJ2-1|NA
CASSQWTNYNEQFF
>TRBV2|TRBJ2-7|NA
CASSEYPYEQYF
>TRBV7-9|TRBJ2-5|NA
CASGPLGQAQETQYF
>TRBV27|TRBJ2-7|NA
CASSLSDSYEQYF
>TRBV6-4|TRBJ2-3|NA
CASSRQGRDTQYF
>TRBV5-1|TRBJ2-5|NA
CASSLRQQETQYF
>TRBV11-2|TRBJ2-3|few
CASSLTGADTQYF
>TRBV3-1/TRBV3-2|TRBJ2-7|NA
CATLGREGEQYF
>TRBV7-9|TRBJ1-1|NA
CASSSGGHSNTEAFF
>TRBV6-5|TRBJ2-7|once
CASRKTAYEQYF
>TRBV14|TRBJ2-1|NA
CASSPSTGAGSYNEQFF